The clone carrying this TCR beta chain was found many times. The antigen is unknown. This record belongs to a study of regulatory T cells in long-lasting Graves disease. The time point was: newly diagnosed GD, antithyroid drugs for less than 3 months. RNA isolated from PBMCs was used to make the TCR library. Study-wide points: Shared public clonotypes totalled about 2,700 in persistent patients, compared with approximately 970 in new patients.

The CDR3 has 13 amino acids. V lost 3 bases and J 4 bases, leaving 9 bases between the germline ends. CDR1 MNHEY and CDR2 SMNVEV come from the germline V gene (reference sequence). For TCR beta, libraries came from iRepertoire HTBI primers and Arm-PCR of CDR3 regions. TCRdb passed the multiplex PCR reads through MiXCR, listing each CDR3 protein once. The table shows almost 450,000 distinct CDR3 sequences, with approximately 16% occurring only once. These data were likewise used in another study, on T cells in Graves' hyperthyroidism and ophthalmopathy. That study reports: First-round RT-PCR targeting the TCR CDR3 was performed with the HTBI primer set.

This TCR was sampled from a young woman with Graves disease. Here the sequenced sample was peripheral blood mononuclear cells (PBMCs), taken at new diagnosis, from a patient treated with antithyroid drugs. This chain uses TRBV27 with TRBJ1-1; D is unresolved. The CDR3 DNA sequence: TGTGCCAGCAGTTTCTCGGGCCTCACTGAAGCTTTCTTT. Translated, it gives CASSFSGLTEAFF.